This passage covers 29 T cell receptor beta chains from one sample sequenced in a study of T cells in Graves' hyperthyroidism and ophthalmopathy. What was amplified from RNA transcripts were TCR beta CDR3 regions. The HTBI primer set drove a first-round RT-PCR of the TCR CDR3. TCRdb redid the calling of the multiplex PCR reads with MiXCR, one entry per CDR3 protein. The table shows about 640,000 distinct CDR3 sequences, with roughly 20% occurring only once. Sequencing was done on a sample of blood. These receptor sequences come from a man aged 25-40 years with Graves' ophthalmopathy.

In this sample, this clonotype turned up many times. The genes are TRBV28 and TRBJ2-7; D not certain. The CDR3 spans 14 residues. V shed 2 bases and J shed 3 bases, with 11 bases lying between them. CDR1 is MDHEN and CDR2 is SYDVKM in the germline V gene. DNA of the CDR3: TGTGCCAGCAGTTTACTTTCACCTAGCTACGAGCAGTACTTC. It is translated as CASSLLSPSYEQYF.

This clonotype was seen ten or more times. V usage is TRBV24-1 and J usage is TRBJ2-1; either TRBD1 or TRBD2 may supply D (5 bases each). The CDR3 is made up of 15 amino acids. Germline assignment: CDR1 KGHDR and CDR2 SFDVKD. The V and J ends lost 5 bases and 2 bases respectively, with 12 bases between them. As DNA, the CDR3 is TGTGCCACCAGTGTAGGGCGAGGGGCCTACAATGAGCAGTTCTTC. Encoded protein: CATSVGRGAYNEQFF.

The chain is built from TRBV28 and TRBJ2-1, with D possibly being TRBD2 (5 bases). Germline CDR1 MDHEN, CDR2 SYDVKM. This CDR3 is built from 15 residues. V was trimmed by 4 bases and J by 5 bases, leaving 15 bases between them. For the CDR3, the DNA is TGTGCCAGCAGTTCACTAGTAGGCGAAAACAATGAGCAGTTCTTC. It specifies CASSSLVGENNEQFF.

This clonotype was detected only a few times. CDR3 sequence (DNA): TGTGCCAGCAGCCCCGGGGGGACGGGGATGAACTATGGCTACACCTTC. Translation: CASSPGGTGMNYGYTF. This chain links TRBV7-2 with TRBJ1-2; D might be TRBD1 (5 bases). Trimming removed 5 bases at V and 2 bases at J, with 18 bases between. Germline V gene sequence: CDR1 SGHTA, CDR2 FQGNSA. The CDR3 extends over 16 amino acids.

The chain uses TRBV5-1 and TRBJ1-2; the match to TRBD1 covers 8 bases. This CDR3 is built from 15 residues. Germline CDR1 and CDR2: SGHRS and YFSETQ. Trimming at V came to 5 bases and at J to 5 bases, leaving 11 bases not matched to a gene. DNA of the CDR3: TGCGCCAGCAGGGGGCTGGACAGGGCGGAATATGGCTACACCTTC. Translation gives CASRGLDRAEYGYTF.

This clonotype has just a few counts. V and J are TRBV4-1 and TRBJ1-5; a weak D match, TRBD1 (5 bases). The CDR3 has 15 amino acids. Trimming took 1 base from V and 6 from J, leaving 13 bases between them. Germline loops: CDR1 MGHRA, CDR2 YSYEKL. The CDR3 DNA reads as TGCGCCAGCAGCCAAGTTTGGGGGGGAGGTCAGCCCCAGCATTTT. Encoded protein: CASSQVWGGGQPQHF.

The CDR3 is CASSQVWFGTGHYEQYF. CDR3 coding DNA: TGCGCCAGCAGCCAAGTGTGGTTTGGGACAGGGCACTACGAGCAGTACTTC. V gene TRBV4-1 combines with J gene TRBJ2-7, with 9 bases lining up with TRBD1. With V trimmed by 1 base and J by 3 bases, 10 bases remained unmatched. Germline-derived CDR1 and CDR2 are MGHRA and YSYEKL. This CDR3 spans 17 amino acids.

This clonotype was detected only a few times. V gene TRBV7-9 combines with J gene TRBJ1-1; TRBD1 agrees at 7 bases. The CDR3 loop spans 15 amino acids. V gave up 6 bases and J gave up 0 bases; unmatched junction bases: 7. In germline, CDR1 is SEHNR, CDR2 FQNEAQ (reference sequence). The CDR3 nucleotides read TGTGCCAGCAGTTGGGGGGACAGCATGAACACTGAAGCTTTCTTT. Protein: CASSWGDSMNTEAFF.

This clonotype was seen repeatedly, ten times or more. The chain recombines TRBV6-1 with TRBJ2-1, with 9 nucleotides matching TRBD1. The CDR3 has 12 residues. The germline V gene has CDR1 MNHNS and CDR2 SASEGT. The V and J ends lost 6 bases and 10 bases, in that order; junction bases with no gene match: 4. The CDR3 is CASRGTGNEQFF. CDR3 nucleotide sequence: TGTGCCAGCAGAGGGACAGGGAACGAGCAGTTCTTC.

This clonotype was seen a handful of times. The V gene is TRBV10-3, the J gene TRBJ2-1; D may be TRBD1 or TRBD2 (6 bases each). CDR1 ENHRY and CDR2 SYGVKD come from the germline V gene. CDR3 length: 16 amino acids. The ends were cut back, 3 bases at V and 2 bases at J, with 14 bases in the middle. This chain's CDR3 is CAISDPGRGPYNEQFF. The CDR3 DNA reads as TGTGCCATCAGTGATCCGGGACGGGGGCCCTACAATGAGCAGTTCTTC.

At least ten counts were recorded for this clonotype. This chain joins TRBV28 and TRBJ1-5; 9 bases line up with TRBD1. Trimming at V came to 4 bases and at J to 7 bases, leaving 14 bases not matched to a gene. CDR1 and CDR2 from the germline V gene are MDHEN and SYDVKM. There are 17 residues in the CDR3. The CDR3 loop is CASSSSPGTGFGQPQHF. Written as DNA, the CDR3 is TGTGCCAGCAGTTCCAGTCCCGGGACAGGGTTTGGGCAGCCCCAGCATTTT.

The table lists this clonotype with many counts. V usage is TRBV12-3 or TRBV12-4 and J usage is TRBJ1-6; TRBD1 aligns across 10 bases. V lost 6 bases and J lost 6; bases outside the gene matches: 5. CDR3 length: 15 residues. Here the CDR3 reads CASRSGTGVNSPLHF. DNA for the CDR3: TGTGCCAGCAGATCCGGGACAGGGGTTAATTCACCCCTCCACTTT.

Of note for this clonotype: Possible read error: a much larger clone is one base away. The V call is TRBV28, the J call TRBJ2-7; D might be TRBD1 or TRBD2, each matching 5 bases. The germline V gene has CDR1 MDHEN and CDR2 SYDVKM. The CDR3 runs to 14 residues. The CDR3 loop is CASSFSGPTYEQHF. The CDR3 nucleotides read TGTGCCAGCAGTTTCTCGGGGCCTACCTACGAGCAGCACTTC.

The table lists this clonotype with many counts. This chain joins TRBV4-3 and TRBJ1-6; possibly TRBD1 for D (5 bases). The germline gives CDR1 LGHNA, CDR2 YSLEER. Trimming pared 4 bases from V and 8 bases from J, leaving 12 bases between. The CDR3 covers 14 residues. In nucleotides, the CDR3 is TGCGCCAGCAGCCTGAGGGACCGGGATTCACCCCTCCACTTT. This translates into CASSLRDRDSPLHF.

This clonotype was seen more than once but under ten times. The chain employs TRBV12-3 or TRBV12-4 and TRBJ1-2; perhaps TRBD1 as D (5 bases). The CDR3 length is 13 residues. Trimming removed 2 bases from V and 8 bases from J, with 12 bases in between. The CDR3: CASSLQGLSGYTF. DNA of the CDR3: TGTGCCAGCAGTTTACAGGGTTTGAGCGGCTACACCTTC.

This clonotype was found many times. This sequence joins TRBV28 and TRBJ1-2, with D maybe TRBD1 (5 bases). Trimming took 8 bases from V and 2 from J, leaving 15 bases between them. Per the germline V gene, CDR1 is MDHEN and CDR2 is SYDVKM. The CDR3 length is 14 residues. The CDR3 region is CASRRKGRNYGYTF. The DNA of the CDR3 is TGTGCCAGCCGGCGGAAGGGGCGAAACTATGGCTACACCTTC.

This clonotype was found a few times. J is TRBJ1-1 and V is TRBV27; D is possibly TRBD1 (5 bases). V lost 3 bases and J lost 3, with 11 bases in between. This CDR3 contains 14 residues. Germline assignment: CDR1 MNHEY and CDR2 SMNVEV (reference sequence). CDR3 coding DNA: TGTGCCAGCAGTTTTACGGGACCGGACACTGAAGCTTTCTTT. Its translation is CASSFTGPDTEAFF.

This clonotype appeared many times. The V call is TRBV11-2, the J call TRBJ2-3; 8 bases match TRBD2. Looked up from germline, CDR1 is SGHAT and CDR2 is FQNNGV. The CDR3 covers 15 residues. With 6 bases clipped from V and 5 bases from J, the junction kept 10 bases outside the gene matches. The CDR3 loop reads CASSSQRESRDTQYF. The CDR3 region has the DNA TGTGCCAGCAGTTCTCAGCGGGAGTCTAGAGATACGCAGTATTTT.

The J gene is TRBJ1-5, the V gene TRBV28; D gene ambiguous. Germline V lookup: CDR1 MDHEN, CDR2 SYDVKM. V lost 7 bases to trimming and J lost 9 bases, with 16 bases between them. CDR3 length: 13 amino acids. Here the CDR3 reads CASISFSVSPQHF. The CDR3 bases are TGTGCCAGCATAAGTTTCTCCGTCTCGCCCCAGCATTTT.

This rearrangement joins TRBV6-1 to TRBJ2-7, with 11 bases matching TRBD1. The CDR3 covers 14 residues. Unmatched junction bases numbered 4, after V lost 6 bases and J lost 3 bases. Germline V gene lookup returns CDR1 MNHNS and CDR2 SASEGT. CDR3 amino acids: CASRSGQGGYEQYF. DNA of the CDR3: TGTGCCAGCAGATCGGGACAGGGGGGCTACGAGCAGTACTTC.

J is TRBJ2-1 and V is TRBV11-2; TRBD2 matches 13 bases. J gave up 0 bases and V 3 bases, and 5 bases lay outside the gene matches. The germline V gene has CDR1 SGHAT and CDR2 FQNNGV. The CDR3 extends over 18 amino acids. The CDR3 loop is CASSFFGTSGTSYNEQFF. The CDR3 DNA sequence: TGTGCCAGCAGCTTTTTTGGGACTAGCGGGACCTCCTACAATGAGCAGTTCTTC.

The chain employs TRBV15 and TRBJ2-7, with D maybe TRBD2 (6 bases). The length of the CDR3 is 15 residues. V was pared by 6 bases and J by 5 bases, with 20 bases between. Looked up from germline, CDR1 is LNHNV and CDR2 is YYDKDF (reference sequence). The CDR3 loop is CATSIGTRARDEQYF. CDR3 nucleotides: TGTGCCACCAGTATCGGGACTCGTGCCAGAGACGAGCAGTACTTC.

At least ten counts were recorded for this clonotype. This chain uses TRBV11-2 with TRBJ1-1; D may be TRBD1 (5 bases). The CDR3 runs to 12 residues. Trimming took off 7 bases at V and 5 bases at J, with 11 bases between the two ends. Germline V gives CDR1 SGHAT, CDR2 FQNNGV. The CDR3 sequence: CASMHGGTEAFF. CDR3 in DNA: TGTGCCAGCATGCATGGGGGAACTGAAGCTTTCTTT.

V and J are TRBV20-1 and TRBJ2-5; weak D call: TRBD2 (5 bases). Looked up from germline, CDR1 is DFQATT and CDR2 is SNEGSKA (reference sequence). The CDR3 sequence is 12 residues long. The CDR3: CTPGVYQETQYF. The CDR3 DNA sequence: TGCACCCCCGGGGTGTACCAAGAGACCCAGTACTTC.

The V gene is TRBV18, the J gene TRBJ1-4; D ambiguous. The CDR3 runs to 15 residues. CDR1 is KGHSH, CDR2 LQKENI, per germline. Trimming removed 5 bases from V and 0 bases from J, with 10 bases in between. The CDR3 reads CASSVFGPTNEKLFF. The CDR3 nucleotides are TGTGCCAGCTCAGTGTTCGGACCAACTAATGAAAAACTGTTTTTT.

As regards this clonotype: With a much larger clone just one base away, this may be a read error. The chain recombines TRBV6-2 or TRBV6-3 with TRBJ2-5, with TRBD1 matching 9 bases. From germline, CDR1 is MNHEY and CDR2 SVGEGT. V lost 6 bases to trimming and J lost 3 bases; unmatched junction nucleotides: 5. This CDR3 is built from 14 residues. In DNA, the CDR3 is TGTGCCAGCAGATCCACAGGGGGCAAAGAGACCCAGTACTTC. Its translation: CASRSTGGKETQYF.

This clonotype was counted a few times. The CDR3 DNA is TGTGCCAGCAGCCATTTAGCGGGCGCTATAGCAGATACGCAGTATTTT. Its protein product is CASSHLAGAIADTQYF. The genes are TRBV14 and TRBJ2-3; 7 bases are shared with TRBD2. The CDR3 has 16 amino acids. The V gene's germline CDR1 is SGHDN and CDR2 FVKESK. Trimming removed 3 bases from V and 4 bases from J; junction bases left unmatched: 10.

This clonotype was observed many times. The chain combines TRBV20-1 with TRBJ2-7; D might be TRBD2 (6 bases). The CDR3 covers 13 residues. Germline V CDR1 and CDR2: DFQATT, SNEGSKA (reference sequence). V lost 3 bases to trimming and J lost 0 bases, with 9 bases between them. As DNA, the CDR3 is TGCAGTGCTAGGCGGGAATCCTCCTACGAGCAGTACTTC. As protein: CSARRESSYEQYF.

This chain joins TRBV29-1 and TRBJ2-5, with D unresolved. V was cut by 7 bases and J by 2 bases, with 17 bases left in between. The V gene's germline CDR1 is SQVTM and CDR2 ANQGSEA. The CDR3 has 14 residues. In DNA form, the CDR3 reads TGCAGCGCCAGGCGCGCCCCCACGCAAGAGACCCAGTACTTC. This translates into CSARRAPTQETQYF. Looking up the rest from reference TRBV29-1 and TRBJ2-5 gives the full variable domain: SAVISQKPSRDICQRGTSLTIQCQVDSQVTMMFWYRQQPGQSLTLIATANQGSEATYESGFVIDKFPISRPNLTFSTLTVSNMSPEDSSIYLCSARRAPTQETQYFGPGTRLLVL.